These 2 T cell receptor beta chains share one sample of origin, sequenced in a study of graft-versus-host responses after intestinal transplantation listed by TCRdb under 2021. The sample's time point, from its label and the paper: cells obtained before transplantation from donor or recipient. Libraries were constructed by the immunoSEQ multiplex PCR assay. TCRdb limited this immuneACCESS table to in-frame rearrangements with V and J called. A share of clones is missing; checked studies link under half to unresolved V genes, and the rest is unexplained. The sample yields more than 70,000 clones; approximately 90% were counted once. Roughly 0.44% of the sample goes to the ten largest clones. The antigens of these receptors remain unknown. This specimen consisted of unstimulated CD8+ T cells sorted from spleen or lymph node cells, obtained before transplant. The receptors here all came from a human donor who was the organ donor for an intestinal transplant.

The rearrangement uses TRBV7-9 and TRBJ2-2; TRBD2 agrees at 8 bases. Unmatched junction bases numbered 5, after V lost 7 bases and J lost 4 bases. Per the germline V gene, CDR1 is SEHNR and CDR2 is FQNEAQ (reference sequence). This CDR3 comprises 14 residues. CDR3 residues: CASKVRGGTGELFF. The CDR3 coding sequence is TGTGCCAGCAAGGTCCGGGGGGGCACCGGGGAGCTGTTTTTT.

This chain connects TRBV15 to TRBJ1-6, with a weak D call TRBD1 (5 bases). V shed 8 bases and J shed 6 bases, with 11 bases lying between them. CDR1 and CDR2 (germline): LNHNV, YYDKDF (reference sequence). The CDR3 totals 13 residues. The CDR3 coding sequence is TGTGCCACCGCGACAGAGACTAATTCACCCCTCCACTTT. Amino acid sequence: CATATETNSPLHF. Complete variable domain (other parts from reference TRBV15 and TRBJ1-6): DAMVIQNPRYQVTQFGKPVTLSCSQTLNHNVMYWYQQKSSQAPKLLFHYYDKDFNNEADTPDNFQSRRPNTSFCFLDIRSPGLGDTAMYLCATATETNSPLHFGNGTRLTVT.